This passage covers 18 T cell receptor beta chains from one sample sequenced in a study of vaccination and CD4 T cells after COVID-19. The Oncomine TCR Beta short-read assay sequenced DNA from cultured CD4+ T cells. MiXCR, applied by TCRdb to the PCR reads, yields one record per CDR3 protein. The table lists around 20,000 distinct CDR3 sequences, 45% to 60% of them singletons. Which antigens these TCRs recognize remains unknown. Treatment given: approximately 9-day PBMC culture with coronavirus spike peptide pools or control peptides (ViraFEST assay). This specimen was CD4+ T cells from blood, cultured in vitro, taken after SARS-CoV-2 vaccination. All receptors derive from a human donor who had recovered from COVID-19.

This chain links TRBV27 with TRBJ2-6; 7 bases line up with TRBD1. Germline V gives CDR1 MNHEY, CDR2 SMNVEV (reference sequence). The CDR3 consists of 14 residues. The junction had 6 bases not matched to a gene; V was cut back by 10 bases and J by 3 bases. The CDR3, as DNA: TGTGCCACCTCGCCAGGGGGTGGGGCCAACGTCCTGACTTTC. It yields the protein CATSPGGGANVLTF. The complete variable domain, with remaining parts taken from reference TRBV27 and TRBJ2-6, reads EAQVTQNPRYLITVTGKKLTVTCSQNMNHEYMSWYRQDPGLGLRQIYYSMNVEVTDKGDVPEGYKVSRKEKRNFPLILESPSPNQTSLYFCATSPGGGANVLTFGAGSRLTVL.

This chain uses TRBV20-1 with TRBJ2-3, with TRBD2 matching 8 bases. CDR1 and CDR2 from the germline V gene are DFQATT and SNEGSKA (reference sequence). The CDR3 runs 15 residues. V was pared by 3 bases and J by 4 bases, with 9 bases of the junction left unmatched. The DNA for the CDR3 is TGCAGTGCTAGCCAATGGACTAGCAACGCAGATACGCAGTATTTT. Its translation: CSASQWTSNADTQYF.

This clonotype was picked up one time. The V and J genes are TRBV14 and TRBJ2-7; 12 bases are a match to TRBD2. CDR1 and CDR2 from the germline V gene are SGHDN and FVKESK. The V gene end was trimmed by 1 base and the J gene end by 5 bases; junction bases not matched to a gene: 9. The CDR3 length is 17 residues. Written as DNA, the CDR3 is TGTGCCAGCAGCCAAGGATTCCTAGCGGGAGGGTCACACGAGCAGTACTTC. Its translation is CASSQGFLAGGSHEQYF.

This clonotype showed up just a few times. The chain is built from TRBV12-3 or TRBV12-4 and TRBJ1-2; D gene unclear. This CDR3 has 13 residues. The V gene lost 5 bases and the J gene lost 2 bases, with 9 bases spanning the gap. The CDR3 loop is CASSNQENYGYTF. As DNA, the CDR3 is TGTGCCAGCAGTAATCAGGAGAACTATGGCTACACCTTC.

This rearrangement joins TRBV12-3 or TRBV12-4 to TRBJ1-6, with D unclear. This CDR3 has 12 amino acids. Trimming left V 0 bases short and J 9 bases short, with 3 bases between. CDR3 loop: CASSLAPSPLHF. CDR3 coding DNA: TGTGCCAGCAGTTTAGCGCCTTCACCCCTCCACTTT.

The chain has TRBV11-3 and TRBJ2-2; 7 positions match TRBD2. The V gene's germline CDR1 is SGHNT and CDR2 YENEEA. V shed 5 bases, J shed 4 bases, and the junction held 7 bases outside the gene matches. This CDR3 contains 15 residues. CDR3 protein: CASSLRGGSTGELFF. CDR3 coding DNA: TGTGCCAGCAGCCTAAGGGGAGGGAGCACCGGGGAGCTGTTTTTT.

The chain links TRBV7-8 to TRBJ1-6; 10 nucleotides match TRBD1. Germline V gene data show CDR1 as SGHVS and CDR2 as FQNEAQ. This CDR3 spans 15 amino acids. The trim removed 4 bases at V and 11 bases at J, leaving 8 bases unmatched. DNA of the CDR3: TGTGCCAGCAGCTACTCGGGGACAGGGGAGGCACCCCTCCACTTT. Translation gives CASSYSGTGEAPLHF.

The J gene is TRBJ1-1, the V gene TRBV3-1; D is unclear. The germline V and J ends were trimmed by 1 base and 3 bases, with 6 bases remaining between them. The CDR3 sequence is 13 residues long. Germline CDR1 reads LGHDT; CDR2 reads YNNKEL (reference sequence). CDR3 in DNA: TGTGCCAGCAGCCAAGTGCCGGACACTGAAGCTTTCTTT. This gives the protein CASSQVPDTEAFF.

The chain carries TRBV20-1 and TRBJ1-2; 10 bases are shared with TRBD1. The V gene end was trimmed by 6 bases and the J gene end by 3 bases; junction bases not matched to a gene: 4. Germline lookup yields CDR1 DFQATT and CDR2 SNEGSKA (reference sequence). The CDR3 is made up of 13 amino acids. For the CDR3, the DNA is TGCAGTGCGACGACAGGGGGCGACTATGGCTACACCTTC. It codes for CSATTGGDYGYTF.

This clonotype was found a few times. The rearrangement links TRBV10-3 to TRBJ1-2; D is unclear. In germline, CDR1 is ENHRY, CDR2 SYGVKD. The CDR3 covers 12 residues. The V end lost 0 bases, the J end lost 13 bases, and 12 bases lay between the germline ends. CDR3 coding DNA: TGTGCCATCAGTGAGTCTGCCAGGTTTAGCACCTTC. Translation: CAISESARFSTF.

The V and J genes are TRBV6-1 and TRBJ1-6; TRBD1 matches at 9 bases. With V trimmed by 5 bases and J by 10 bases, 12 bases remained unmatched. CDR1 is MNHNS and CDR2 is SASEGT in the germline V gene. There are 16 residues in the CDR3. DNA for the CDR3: TGTGCCAGCAGTATAGCCCGCGGGACAGGGCGCTCACCCCTCCACTTT. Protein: CASSIARGTGRSPLHF.

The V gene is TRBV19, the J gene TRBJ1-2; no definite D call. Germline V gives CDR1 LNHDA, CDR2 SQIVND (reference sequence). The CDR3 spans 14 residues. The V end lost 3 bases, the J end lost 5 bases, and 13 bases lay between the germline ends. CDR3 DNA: TGTGCCAGTAGTATTCAGTCAGGAGTTTATGGCTACACCTTC. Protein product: CASSIQSGVYGYTF.

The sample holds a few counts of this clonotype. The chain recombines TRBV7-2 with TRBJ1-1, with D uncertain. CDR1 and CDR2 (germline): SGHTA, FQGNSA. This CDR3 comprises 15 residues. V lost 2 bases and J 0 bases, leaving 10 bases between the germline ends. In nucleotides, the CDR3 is TGTGCCAGCAGCTTATGGGCCGGAATGAACACTGAAGCTTTCTTT. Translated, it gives CASSLWAGMNTEAFF.

CDR3 nucleotides: TGTGCCAGCAGTTTGCAGGGGGCGGCTGGGGCCAACGTCCTGACTTTC. Its translation is CASSLQGAAGANVLTF. The gene calls are TRBV28 and TRBJ2-6, with 8 bases lining up with TRBD1. The length of the CDR3 is 16 residues. CDR1 is MDHEN and CDR2 is SYDVKM in the germline V gene. J gave up 2 bases and V 3 bases, and 3 bases lay outside the gene matches.

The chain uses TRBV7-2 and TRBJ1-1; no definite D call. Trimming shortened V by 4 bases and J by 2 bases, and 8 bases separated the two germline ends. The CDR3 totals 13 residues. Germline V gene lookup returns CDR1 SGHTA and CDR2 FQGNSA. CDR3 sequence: CASSSSINTEAFF. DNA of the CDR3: TGTGCCAGCAGCTCGTCCATCAACACTGAAGCTTTCTTT.

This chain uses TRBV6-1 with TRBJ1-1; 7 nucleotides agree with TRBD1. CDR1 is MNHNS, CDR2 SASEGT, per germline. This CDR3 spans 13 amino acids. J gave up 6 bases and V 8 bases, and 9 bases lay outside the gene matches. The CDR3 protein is CASGGGTVSEAFF. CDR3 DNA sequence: TGTGCCAGCGGTGGGGGGACAGTTTCTGAAGCTTTCTTT.

This CDR3 is CASSIDQGRNEQYF. The CDR3 DNA is TGTGCCAGTAGTATAGACCAGGGGCGAAACGAGCAGTACTTC. The chain employs TRBV19 and TRBJ2-7; TRBD1 might be the D (6 bases). The length of the CDR3 is 14 residues. In germline, CDR1 is LNHDA, CDR2 SQIVND (reference sequence). V shed 0 bases and J shed 5 bases, with 11 bases lying between them.

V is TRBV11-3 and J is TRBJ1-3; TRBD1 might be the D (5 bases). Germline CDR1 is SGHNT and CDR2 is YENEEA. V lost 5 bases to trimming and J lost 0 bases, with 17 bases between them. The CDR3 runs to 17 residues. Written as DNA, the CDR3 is TGTGCCAGCAGCCGAAACTGGGACGCACACTCTGGAAACACCATATATTTT. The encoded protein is CASSRNWDAHSGNTIYF.